This passage covers 8 T cell receptor beta chains from one sample sequenced in a study of cytomegalovirus exposure and HLA in healthy donors. The PCR ran on 60 Vbeta and 13 Jbeta primers. Produced via immunoSEQ multiplex PCR; TCRdb's table is partial and in-frame only. The sample lists some 95,000 clones; approximately 71% were seen once. Sample: PBMCs. All receptors come from a woman under 30 in good health and CMV-seropositive.

The J gene is TRBJ1-3, the V gene TRBV29-1; no clear D. With 4 bases removed from V and 2 bases from J, the gap between germline ends came to 3 bases. CDR1 is SQVTM and CDR2 is ANQGSEA in the germline V gene. The CDR3 has 11 amino acids. The CDR3 nucleotides are TGCAGCGTTGGAGCTGGAAACACCATATATTTT. Translated, it gives CSVGAGNTIYF. The entire variable domain, with the rest obtained from reference TRBV29-1 and TRBJ1-3, is as follows: SAVISQKPSRDICQRGTSLTIQCQVDSQVTMMFWYRQQPGQSLTLIATANQGSEATYESGFVIDKFPISRPNLTFSTLTVSNMSPEDSSIYLCSVGAGNTIYFGEGSWLTVV.

V gene TRBV7-2 combines with J gene TRBJ2-5, with TRBD2 matching over 7 bases. The J call is in doubt because the DNA end fits TRBJ2-7 better. The length of the CDR3 is 16 residues. CDR1 and CDR2 (germline): SGHTA, FQGNSA. The CDR3 DNA is TGTGCCAGCAGCCCTGTCGTTCGAGCGGGATCCCACGAGCAGTACTTC. Amino acid sequence: CASSPVVRAGSHEQYF.

The V and J genes are TRBV5-1 and TRBJ2-1; 14 bases match TRBD2. The germline V gene encodes CDR1 SGHRS and CDR2 YFSETQ. The CDR3 runs 16 residues. J lost 7 bases, V lost 0 bases, and 3 bases had no gene match. The CDR3 region is CASSLGLAGGENEQFF. The CDR3 nucleotides read TGCGCCAGCAGCTTGGGACTAGCGGGAGGGGAGAATGAGCAGTTCTTC.

This clone has a single count. This sequence joins TRBV6-5 and TRBJ1-1; TRBD1 aligns across 10 bases. Per germline, CDR1 MNHEY and CDR2 SVGAGI. The V gene end was trimmed by 5 bases and the J gene end by 4 bases; junction bases not matched to a gene: 4. The CDR3 is 14 amino acids. CDR3 in amino acids: CASSGWTGGTEAFF. The CDR3 DNA reads as TGTGCCAGCAGTGGATGGACAGGGGGCACTGAAGCTTTCTTT.

This clone has more than one count but fewer than ten. This sequence joins TRBV28 and TRBJ1-5; 7 bases line up with TRBD1. Trimming took 6 bases from V and 0 from J; bases not matched to a gene: 8. The CDR3 covers 16 residues. The germline V gene has CDR1 MDHEN and CDR2 SYDVKM. The CDR3 loop reads CASRSTGLPSNQPQHF. DNA for the CDR3: TGTGCCAGCAGATCGACAGGGCTCCCTAGCAATCAGCCCCAGCATTTT.

The J gene is TRBJ2-2, the V gene TRBV6-6, with D possibly being TRBD2 (5 bases). Germline-derived CDR1 and CDR2 are MNHNY and SVGAGI (reference sequence). Between the trimmed V and J ends, which lost 5 bases and 6 bases, there was a span of 13 bases. The CDR3 is 14 amino acids. CDR3 protein: CASSTGLAAGELFF. The CDR3, as DNA: TGTGCCAGCAGTACCGGACTGGCCGCCGGGGAGCTGTTTTTT.

This chain connects TRBV6-1 to TRBJ1-5, with TRBD1 identical over 11 bases. The CDR3 contains 15 residues. Germline CDR1 is MNHNS and CDR2 is SASEGT. The V and J ends lost 5 bases and 6 bases, in that order; junction bases with no gene match: 6. CDR3 amino acids: CASSLPGQGGQPQHF. The CDR3 nucleotides are TGTGCCAGCAGTCTACCGGGACAGGGGGGTCAGCCCCAGCATTTT.

This chain links TRBV7-3 with TRBJ2-1; 9 nucleotides align to TRBD1. From germline, CDR1 is SGHTA and CDR2 FQGTGA. CDR3 size: 14 residues. After removal of 2 bases from V and 9 bases from J, the junction contained 5 bases not matched to a gene. The CDR3 region has the DNA TGTGCCAGCAGCTTAGGACAGGGGAAGTTTGAGCAGTTCTTC. Translated: CASSLGQGKFEQFF.